This TCR beta chain emerged from a study of Ad26.COV2.S vaccination and SARS-CoV-2 variants. At the level of the study: Dosing was one shot or two shots 56 days apart. Study-wide points: Measures of TCR breadth and depth may have fallen short of total T cell responses. Similar non-spike TCR breadth was seen in vaccine and placebo recipients. People who got the vaccine had more spike-specific TCR breadth than people who got placebo.

Comments on this clone: Its specificity is not known.

The treatment denotes: some 20 received Ad26.COV2.S at low or high dose, single or two shots; about 5 received placebo; per-sample allocation not given. Collection of samples fell on day 63 after the first vaccine or placebo injection. V trimming: 2 bases; J trimming: 3 bases; junction bases outside the gene matches: 6. CDR3 length equals 16 residues. CDR1 and CDR2 from the germline V gene are SGHNT and YYREEE (reference sequence). TCRdb keeps only in-frame clones here, not all; method: immunoSEQ multiplex PCR. Among about 350,000 clones, around 89% were seen once, and the ten largest hold approximately 5%.

J is TRBJ1-2 and V is TRBV5-4; TRBD1 aligns across 11 bases. The source is a person aged 18-60 years who received the Ad26.COV2.S COVID-19 vaccine or a placebo. Here the sequenced sample was peripheral blood, taken in a trial of Ad26.COV2.S vaccine versus placebo. The CDR3 spells CASSLGGTGGHYGYTF. The CDR3, as DNA: TGTGCCAGCAGCTTAGGGGGGACAGGGGGTCACTATGGCTACACCTTC.